One and the same sample provided the 24 T cell receptor beta chains below, sequenced in a study of blood T cell repertoires in COVID-19. Here immunoSEQ multiplex PCR was the method, and the copy in TCRdb shows in-frame clones only, minus some. The sample has roughly 42,000 clones; about 92% are singletons. Sequenced material: peripheral blood. These receptor sequences come from a man over 45 with COVID-19, enrolled during active disease.

The chain links TRBV20-1 to TRBJ2-1, with D tentatively TRBD1 (5 bases). Trimming stripped 3 bases from V and 8 bases from J, with 17 bases between. The CDR3 has 14 residues. CDR1 and CDR2 from the germline V gene are DFQATT and SNEGSKA (reference sequence). The chain's CDR3 is CSASVRHQGDEQFF. The CDR3 bases are TGCAGTGCTAGTGTCCGACATCAAGGGGATGAGCAGTTCTTC.

The chain uses TRBV6-5 and TRBJ2-7; 8 nucleotides line up with TRBD1. There are 13 residues in the CDR3. The V gene's germline CDR1 is MNHEY and CDR2 SVGAGI. Germline trimming cut 8 bases from V and 1 base from J; bases unmatched to any gene: 4. The CDR3 loop is CASPGTGSYEQYF. In nucleotides, the CDR3 is TGTGCCAGCCCCGGGACAGGTTCCTACGAGCAGTACTTC.

The V and J genes are TRBV28 and TRBJ1-2, with D unclear. The CDR3 has 13 amino acids. From germline, CDR1 is MDHEN and CDR2 SYDVKM. Deletions cut 3 bases from V and 6 bases from J, with 11 bases between. In DNA, the CDR3 is TGTGCCAGCAGTTTTGGCCAGTTGGATGGCTACACCTTC. This translates into CASSFGQLDGYTF.

The chain links TRBV5-1 to TRBJ2-5; 13 positions match TRBD2. The germline CDR1 and CDR2 sequences are SGHRS and YFSETQ. Trimming removed 4 bases from V and 4 bases from J; junction bases left unmatched: 13. The CDR3 has 18 residues. CDR3 sequence: CASSVTGTSGASGETQYF. DNA for the CDR3: TGCGCCAGCAGCGTAACCGGGACTAGCGGGGCCTCGGGAGAGACCCAGTACTTC. Full variable domain (rest looked up from reference TRBV5-1 and TRBJ2-5): KAGVTQTPRYLIKTRGQQVTLSCSPISGHRSVSWYQQTPGQGLQFLFEYFSETQRNKGNFPGRFSGRQFSNSRSEMNVSTLELGDSALYLCASSVTGTSGASGETQYFGPGTRLLVL.

The V and J genes are TRBV12-3 or TRBV12-4 and TRBJ1-3; tentatively, D is TRBD1 (6 bases). The germline V and J ends were trimmed by 7 bases and 1 base, with 8 bases remaining between them. The CDR3 covers 13 residues. The CDR3 reads CASKQGSGNTIYF. CDR3 sequence (DNA): TGTGCCAGCAAACAGGGTTCTGGAAACACCATATATTTT.

V is TRBV5-1 and J is TRBJ2-1; D possibly corresponds to TRBD1 (6 bases). The CDR3 is 16 amino acids. The germline CDR1 and CDR2 sequences are SGHRS and YFSETQ. Trimming left V 7 bases short and J 5 bases short, with 22 bases between. DNA of the CDR3: TGCGCCAGCTCCCGAACACTCAGGGGATTGGACAATGAGCAGTTCTTC. Its translation is CASSRTLRGLDNEQFF.

This sequence joins TRBV6-4 and TRBJ2-1; a weak D match, TRBD2 (6 bases). The CDR3 has 14 residues. Trimming left V 0 bases short and J 8 bases short, with 11 bases between. In germline, CDR1 is MRHNA, CDR2 SNTAGT. The CDR3 spells CASSDSGEVDEQFF. The CDR3 DNA follows: TGTGCCAGCAGTGACTCGGGGGAGGTGGATGAGCAGTTCTTC.

J is TRBJ2-7 and V is TRBV4-1, with 13 bases fitting TRBD2. With 3 bases clipped from V and 1 base from J, the junction kept 12 bases outside the gene matches. Germline CDR1 MGHRA, CDR2 YSYEKL. The CDR3 has 19 amino acids. This chain's CDR3 is CASSQGLAGRGPGSYEQYF. The CDR3 region has the DNA TGCGCCAGCAGCCAGGGACTAGCGGGAAGGGGGCCGGGATCCTACGAGCAGTACTTC.

The chain combines TRBV5-1 with TRBJ1-5; D is unresolved. The germline V and J ends were trimmed by 5 bases and 3 bases, with 9 bases remaining between them. The CDR3 has 13 amino acids. The germline V gene has CDR1 SGHRS and CDR2 YFSETQ. For the CDR3, the DNA is TGCGCCAGCAGAAGCCAGGACAATCAGCCCCAGCATTTT. Protein sequence: CASRSQDNQPQHF.

The chain combines TRBV2 with TRBJ2-2; no clear D gene. The CDR3 consists of 14 residues. V was shortened by 2 bases and J by 7 bases, with 11 bases between the two germline ends. Per the germline V gene, CDR1 is SNHLY and CDR2 is FYNNEI. The DNA for the CDR3 is TGTGCCAGCAGTGAACTGGCAGTTCTCGGGGAGCTGTTTTTT. Protein sequence: CASSELAVLGELFF.

The CDR3, as DNA: TGTGCCAGCAGAATAGCGGGAGTTCATGAGCAGTTCTTC. Residues: CASRIAGVHEQFF. The genes are TRBV5-6 and TRBJ2-1; 9 nucleotides agree with TRBD2. V lost 5 bases and J lost 8; bases outside the gene matches: 5. Germline V gene lookup returns CDR1 SGHDT and CDR2 YYEEEE. The CDR3 length is 13 residues.

The chain recombines TRBV7-9 with TRBJ2-7, with 12 nucleotides matching TRBD2. Germline-derived CDR1 and CDR2 are SEHNR and FQNEAQ (reference sequence). Trimming cost V 5 bases and J 0 bases; bases outside gene matches: 5. The CDR3 is 16 amino acids. The CDR3 DNA follows: TGTGCCAGCAGCCTCCTGACTAGCGGGAGCTCCTACGAGCAGTACTTC. Its protein is CASSLLTSGSSYEQYF.

The chain recombines TRBV6-6 with TRBJ1-1; 8 nucleotides align to TRBD1. The V segment lost 5 bases and the J segment 7 bases; nucleotides outside the gene matches: 3. CDR3 length: 12 residues. The V gene's germline CDR1 is MNHNY and CDR2 SVGAGI (reference sequence). The CDR3 nucleotides are TGTGCCAGCAGTCAACAGGGGGATGAAGCTTTCTTT. This translates into CASSQQGDEAFF.

V gene TRBV28 combines with J gene TRBJ2-7; TRBD2 matches at 10 bases. The junction had 10 bases not matched to a gene; V was cut back by 5 bases and J by 3 bases. Germline V gene sequence: CDR1 MDHEN, CDR2 SYDVKM. This CDR3 region has 16 residues. DNA of the CDR3: TGTGCCAGCAGTGGACCCGCAGCGGGAGGGATCTACGAGCAGTACTTC. Its translation is CASSGPAAGGIYEQYF.

The rearrangement links TRBV5-1 to TRBJ2-2; D remains ambiguous. The CDR3 spans 17 residues. Trimming took off 8 bases at V and 1 base at J, with 21 bases between the two ends. The germline V gene encodes CDR1 SGHRS and CDR2 YFSETQ. CDR3 sequence reads: CARARRWQVLNTGELFF. The CDR3 coding sequence is TGCGCCAGAGCCCGTCGTTGGCAGGTCCTGAACACCGGGGAGCTGTTTTTT.

The V and J genes are TRBV5-8 and TRBJ1-3; D not certain. This CDR3 is built from 13 residues. Germline-derived CDR1 and CDR2 are SGHTS and YDEGEE. V lost 3 bases to trimming and J lost 8 bases, with 12 bases between them. Here the CDR3 DNA reads TGTGCCAGCAGCTCGTTGAGTGTGGACACCATATATTTT. The encoded protein is CASSSLSVDTIYF. Using reference TRBV5-8 and TRBJ1-3 for the parts outside the CDR3, the full variable domain is EAGVTQSPTHLIKTRGQQATLRCSPISGHTSVYWYQQALGLGLQFLLWYDEGEERNRGNFPPRFSGRQFPNYSSELNVNALELEDSALYLCASSSLSVDTIYFGEGSWLTVV.

This sequence joins TRBV6-4 and TRBJ2-3; 11 positions match TRBD2. V lost 7 bases to trimming and J lost 2 bases; unmatched junction nucleotides: 5. The germline CDR1 and CDR2 sequences are MRHNA and SNTAGT. The CDR3 consists of 15 residues. Here the CDR3 DNA reads TGTGCCAGCAAGGCGACTAGCGGGAACACAGATACGCAGTATTTT. Encoded protein: CASKATSGNTDTQYF.

This chain uses TRBV18 with TRBJ1-3; possibly TRBD1 for D (5 bases). The V end lost 2 bases, the J end lost 2 bases, and 13 bases lay between the germline ends. The CDR3 consists of 16 residues. Germline V gene sequence: CDR1 KGHSH, CDR2 LQKENI. The CDR3 nucleotides are TGTGCCAGCTCACCAAGTTCACCAGGGACTGGAAACACCATATATTTT. Residues: CASSPSSPGTGNTIYF.

V usage is TRBV3-1 (or the pseudogene TRBV3-2) and J usage is TRBJ2-7; no clear D. The germline gives CDR1 LGHDT, CDR2 YNNKEL (reference sequence). This CDR3 has 15 residues. With 0 bases removed from V and 2 bases from J, the gap between germline ends came to 11 bases. CDR3 residues: CASSQEVSRAYEQYF. CDR3 nucleotide sequence: TGTGCCAGCAGCCAAGAGGTCAGTCGGGCCTACGAGCAGTACTTC.

The chain is built from TRBV6-5 and TRBJ1-2, with D possibly being TRBD1 (6 bases). The V and J ends lost 9 bases and 7 bases respectively, with 18 bases between them. The CDR3 is 13 amino acids. Germline CDR1 is MNHEY and CDR2 is SVGAGI. The CDR3 sequence: CASFRTETSGYTF. Written as DNA, the CDR3 is TGTGCCAGTTTTAGGACAGAAACCTCTGGCTACACCTTC.

The chain couples TRBV5-1 to TRBJ1-3; TRBD1 agrees at 9 bases. The CDR3 runs to 16 residues. J lost 4 bases, V lost 3 bases, and 8 bases had no gene match. The germline V gene has CDR1 SGHRS and CDR2 YFSETQ. For the CDR3, the DNA is TGCGCCAGCAGCTCGGGGGGACAGGGAAGAGGAAACACCATATATTTT. Translated: CASSSGGQGRGNTIYF.

The J gene is TRBJ1-2, the V gene TRBV9; D is unclear. This CDR3 is built from 14 residues. Germline lookup yields CDR1 SGDLS and CDR2 YYNGEE. Trimming pared 3 bases from V and 3 bases from J, leaving 12 bases between. The CDR3 nucleotides are TGTGCCAGCAGCGAGCGACGGCTTTACTATGGCTACACCTTC. Translating it yields CASSERRLYYGYTF.

This clone was recorded only once. V gene TRBV6-2 or TRBV6-3 combines with J gene TRBJ2-7; TRBD2 might be the D (7 bases). Germline CDR1 reads MNHEY; CDR2 reads SVGEGT. The CDR3 runs to 15 residues. V was pared by 6 bases and J by 8 bases, with 23 bases between. CDR3 DNA: TGTGCCAGCAGCAGCACAGGGCGGGGGTCCGATCAGCAGTACTTC. Amino acids: CASSSTGRGSDQQYF.

CDR3: CASSQDYASEDTEAFF. DNA of the CDR3: TGCGCCAGCAGCCAAGATTACGCCTCGGAGGACACTGAAGCTTTCTTT. The chain combines TRBV4-3 with TRBJ1-1; D not certain. With 0 bases removed from V and 3 bases from J, the gap between germline ends came to 14 bases. The CDR3 extends over 16 amino acids. Per the germline V gene, CDR1 is LGHNA and CDR2 is YSLEER.